One T cell receptor (beta chain) is described in this entry. Its target is unknown. Relative to the germline gene, one junction end is altered; a read error may explain this. The investigators made TCR beta cDNA from about 500 ng total RNA, using a constant-region primer. Libraries covering TCR beta were generated through three nested multiplex PCR rounds (using a slightly modified ARM-PCR). Each of the first two PCR rounds ran around 10 cycles with TRBV1-TRBV30 forward and C-beta reverse primers. Each CDR3 protein gets one entry after TCRdb re-called the multiplex PCR reads with MiXCR. The table includes 30,000 to 40,000 distinct CDR3 sequences, 70% to 80% detected once. The data belong to a study of tumor-infiltrating lymphocytes in primary liver carcinoma. On the study more broadly: Staged T1-T3 N0M0, the tumors had sizes that ranged from 4.2 to 10 cm across. Study observations and caveats: Less overlap was seen in tumor-adjacent and tumor-blood pairs than in tumor region pairs. Tumors significantly exceeded blood in top-250-clone fraction (p = 0.039).

Scientists recovered RNA and DNA together from roughly 20-30 mg of unsorted bulk tissue. This CDR3 comprises 16 residues. In germline, CDR1 is SGHRS, CDR2 YFSETQ. The sequenced sample was liver tumor tissue from sampling region 4. As for subset: tumor region T4, right-lateral pole. This clonotype was sampled from a man in his forties with primary liver carcinoma and hepatitis B virus infection. V usage is TRBV5-1 and J usage is TRBJ2-3; D unclear. CDR3 sequence: CTSSYLAGSSTDTQYF. DNA of the CDR3: TGCACCAGCAGCTATTTAGCTGGGTCTAGCACAGATACGCAGTATTTT.